These 7 T cell receptor beta chains were all obtained from the same sample, sequenced in a study of T cells expressing NK-cell markers. TCRdb reprocessed the 5' RACE reads and keeps a single row for each CDR3 protein, giving no DNA. The repertoire table contains under 200,000 distinct CDR3 sequences. The sample taken for sequencing was blood T cells: a sorted CD56 or NKG2C T cell subset, CD4+ or CD8+ T cells, or bulk PBMC T cells (not recorded which). The receptors here all came from a woman between 18 and 70 years old in good health.

The chain is built from TRBV12-3 or TRBV12-4 and TRBJ1-2; TCRdb reports TRBD1, a call that lacks DNA to check it against. This CDR3 is built from 15 residues. CDR3 residues: CASSLLVQGVGGYTF.

J is TRBJ2-3 and V is TRBV3-1; the TCRdb D gene call, TRBD1, has no DNA to confirm it. The CDR3 sequence is 12 residues long. Germline lookup yields CDR1 LGHDT and CDR2 YNNKEL (reference sequence). The CDR3 here is CASSRTGETQYF.

V gene TRBV5-1 combines with J gene TRBJ2-1; TCRdb lists TRBD2, though no DNA is available to test this call. This CDR3 spans 16 amino acids. Germline CDR1 reads SGHRS; CDR2 reads YFSETQ. CDR3 residues: CASSLGGTSGTNEQFF.

V gene TRBV7-2 combines with J gene TRBJ1-2; TCRdb lists TRBD1, though no DNA is available to test this call. CDR1 is SGHTA and CDR2 is FQGNSA in the germline V gene. The CDR3 is made up of 13 amino acids. CDR3 residues: CASSAGQNYGYTF.

V usage is TRBV6-1 and J usage is TRBJ2-3; the D gene TCRdb calls, TRBD1, cannot be checked with no DNA. There are 13 residues in the CDR3. CDR1 MNHNS and CDR2 SASEGT come from the germline V gene. The CDR3 region is CASSERGPDTQYF.

The V call is TRBV5-1, the J call TRBJ2-3; no DNA is available, so the TRBD1 call from TCRdb remains unchecked. The CDR3 has 15 amino acids. Germline V gene sequence: CDR1 SGHRS, CDR2 YFSETQ. The CDR3 loop reads CASSLGGQGADTQYF.

CDR3 amino acids: CASSFAAGPEKLFF. This chain links TRBV11-2 with TRBJ1-4. Germline assignment: CDR1 SGHAT and CDR2 FQNNGV. CDR3 length: 14 amino acids.